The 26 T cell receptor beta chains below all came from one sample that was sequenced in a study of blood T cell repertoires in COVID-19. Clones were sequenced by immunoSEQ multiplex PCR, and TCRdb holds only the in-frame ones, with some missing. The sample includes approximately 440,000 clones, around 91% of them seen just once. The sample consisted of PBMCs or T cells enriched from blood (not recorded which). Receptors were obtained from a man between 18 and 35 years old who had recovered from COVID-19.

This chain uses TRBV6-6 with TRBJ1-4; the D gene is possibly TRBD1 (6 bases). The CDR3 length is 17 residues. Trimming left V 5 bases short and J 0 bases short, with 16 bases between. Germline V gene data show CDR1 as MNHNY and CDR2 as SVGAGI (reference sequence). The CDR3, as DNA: TGTGCCAGCAGTCCTTCTGGGACACCTGCAACTAATGAAAAACTGTTTTTT. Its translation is CASSPSGTPATNEKLFF.

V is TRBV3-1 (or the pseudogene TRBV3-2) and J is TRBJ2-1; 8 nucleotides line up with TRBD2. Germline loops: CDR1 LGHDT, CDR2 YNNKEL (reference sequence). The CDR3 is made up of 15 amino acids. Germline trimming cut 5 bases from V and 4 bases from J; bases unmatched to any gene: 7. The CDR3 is CASSEKRERYNEQFF. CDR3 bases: TGTGCCAGCAGCGAAAAGCGGGAGCGGTACAATGAGCAGTTCTTC.

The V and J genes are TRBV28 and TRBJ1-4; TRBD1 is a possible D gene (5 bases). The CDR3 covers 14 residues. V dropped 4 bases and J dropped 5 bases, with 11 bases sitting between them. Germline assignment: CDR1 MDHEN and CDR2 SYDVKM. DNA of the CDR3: TGTGCCAGCAGTTCCACAAAGGGGAATGAAAAACTGTTTTTT. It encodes CASSSTKGNEKLFF.

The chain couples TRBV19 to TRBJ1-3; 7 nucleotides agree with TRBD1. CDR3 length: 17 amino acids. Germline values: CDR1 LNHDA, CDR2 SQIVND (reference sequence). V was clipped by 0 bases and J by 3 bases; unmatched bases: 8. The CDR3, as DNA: TGTGCCAGTAGTATAGATCTCCAGGGGGAGTTTGGAAACACCATATATTTT. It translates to CASSIDLQGEFGNTIYF.

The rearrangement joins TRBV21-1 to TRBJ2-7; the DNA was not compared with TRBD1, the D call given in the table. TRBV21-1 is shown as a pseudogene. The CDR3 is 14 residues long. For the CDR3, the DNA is TGTGCCAGCAGCAATCGGATCAGGGAAGACGAGCAGTACTTC. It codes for CASSNRIREDEQYF.

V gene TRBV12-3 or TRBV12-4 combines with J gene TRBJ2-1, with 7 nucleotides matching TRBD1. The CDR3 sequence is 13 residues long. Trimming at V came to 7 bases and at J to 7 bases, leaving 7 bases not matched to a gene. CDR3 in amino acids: CASTIRDRNEQFF. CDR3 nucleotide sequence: TGTGCCAGCACCATCCGGGACAGAAATGAGCAGTTCTTC.

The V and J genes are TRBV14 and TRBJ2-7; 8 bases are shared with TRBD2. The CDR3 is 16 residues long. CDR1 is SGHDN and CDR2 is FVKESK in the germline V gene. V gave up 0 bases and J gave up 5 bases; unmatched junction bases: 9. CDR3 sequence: CASSQDLGGRMDEQYF. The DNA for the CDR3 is TGTGCCAGCAGCCAAGATCTTGGCGGGAGGATGGACGAGCAGTACTTC.

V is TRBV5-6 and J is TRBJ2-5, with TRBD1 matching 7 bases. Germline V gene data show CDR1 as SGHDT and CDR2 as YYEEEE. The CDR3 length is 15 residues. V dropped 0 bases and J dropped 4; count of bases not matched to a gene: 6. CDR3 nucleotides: TGTGCCAGCAGCTTGGGACAGGGATATGGAGAGACCCAGTACTTC. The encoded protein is CASSLGQGYGETQYF. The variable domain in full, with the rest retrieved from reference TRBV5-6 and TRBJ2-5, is DAGVTQSPTHLIKTRGQQVTLRCSPKSGHDTVSWYQQALGQGPQFIFQYYEEEERQRGNFPDRFSGHQFPNYSSELNVNALLLGDSALYLCASSLGQGYGETQYFGPGTRLLVL.

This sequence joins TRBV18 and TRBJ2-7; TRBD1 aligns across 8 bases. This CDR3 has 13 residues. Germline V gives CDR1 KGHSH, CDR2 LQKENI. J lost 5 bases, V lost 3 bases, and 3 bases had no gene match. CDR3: CASSPGQENEQYF. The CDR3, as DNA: TGTGCCAGCTCACCGGGACAGGAAAACGAGCAGTACTTC.

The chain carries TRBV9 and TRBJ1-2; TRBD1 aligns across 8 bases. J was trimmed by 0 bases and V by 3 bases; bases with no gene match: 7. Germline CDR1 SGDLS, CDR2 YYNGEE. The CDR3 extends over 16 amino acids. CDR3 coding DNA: TGTGCCAGCAGCGCACAGCCGGGACAGGCTAACTATGGCTACACCTTC. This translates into CASSAQPGQANYGYTF.

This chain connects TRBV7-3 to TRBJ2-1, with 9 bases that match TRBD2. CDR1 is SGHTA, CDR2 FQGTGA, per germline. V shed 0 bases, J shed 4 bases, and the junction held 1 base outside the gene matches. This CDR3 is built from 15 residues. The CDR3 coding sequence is TGTGCCAGCAGCTTAACCGCGGGGGGGTACAATGAGCAGTTCTTC. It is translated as CASSLTAGGYNEQFF. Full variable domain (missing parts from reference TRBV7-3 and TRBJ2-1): GAGVSQTPSNKVTEKGKYVELRCDPISGHTALYWYRQSLGQGPEFLIYFQGTGAADDSGLPNDRFFAVRPEGSVSTLKIQRTERGDSAVYLCASSLTAGGYNEQFFGPGTRLTVL.

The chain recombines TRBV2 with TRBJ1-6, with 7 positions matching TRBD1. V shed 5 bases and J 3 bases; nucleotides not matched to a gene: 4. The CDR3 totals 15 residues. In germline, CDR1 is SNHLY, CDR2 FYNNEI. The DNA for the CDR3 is TGTGCCAGCAGTCGAGACAGGGTCTATAATTCACCCCTCCACTTT. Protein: CASSRDRVYNSPLHF.

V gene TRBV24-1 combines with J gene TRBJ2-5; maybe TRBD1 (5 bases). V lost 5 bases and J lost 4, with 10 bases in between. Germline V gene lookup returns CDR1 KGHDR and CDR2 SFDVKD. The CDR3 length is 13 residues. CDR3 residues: CATSGTQTETQYF. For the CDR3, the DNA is TGTGCCACCAGTGGGACACAAACAGAGACCCAGTACTTC.

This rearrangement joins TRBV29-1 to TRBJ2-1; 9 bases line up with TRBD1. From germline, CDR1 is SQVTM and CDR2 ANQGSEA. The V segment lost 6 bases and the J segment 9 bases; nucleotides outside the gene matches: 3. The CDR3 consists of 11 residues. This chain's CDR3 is CSVGTGLEQFF. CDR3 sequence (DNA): TGCAGCGTCGGGACAGGGCTTGAGCAGTTCTTC.

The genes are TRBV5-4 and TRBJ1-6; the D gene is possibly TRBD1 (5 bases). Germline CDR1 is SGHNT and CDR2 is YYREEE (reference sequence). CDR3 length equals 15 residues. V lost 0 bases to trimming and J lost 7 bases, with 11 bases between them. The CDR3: CASSLGQWANSPLHF. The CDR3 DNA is TGTGCCAGCAGCTTGGGACAGTGGGCAAATTCACCCCTCCACTTT.

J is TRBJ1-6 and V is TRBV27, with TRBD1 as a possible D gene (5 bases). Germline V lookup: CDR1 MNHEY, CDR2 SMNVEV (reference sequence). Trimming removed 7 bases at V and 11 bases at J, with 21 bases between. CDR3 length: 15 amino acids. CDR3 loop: CASTPTLRQGAPLHF. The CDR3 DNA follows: TGTGCCAGCACTCCAACCCTCCGGCAGGGCGCACCCCTCCACTTT.

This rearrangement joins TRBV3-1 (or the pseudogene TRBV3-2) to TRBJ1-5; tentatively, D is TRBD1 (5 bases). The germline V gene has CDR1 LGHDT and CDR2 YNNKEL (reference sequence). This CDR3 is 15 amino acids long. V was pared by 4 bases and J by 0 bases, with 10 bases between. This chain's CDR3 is CASSPQGYSNQPQHF. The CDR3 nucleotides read TGTGCCAGCAGCCCTCAGGGTTATAGCAATCAGCCCCAGCATTTT.

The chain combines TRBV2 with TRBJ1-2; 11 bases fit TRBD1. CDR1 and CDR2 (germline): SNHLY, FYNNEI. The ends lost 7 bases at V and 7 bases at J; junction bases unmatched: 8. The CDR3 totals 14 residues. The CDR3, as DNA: TGTGCCAGCACCGCGGGGACAGGGGGTCTTGGCTACACCTTC. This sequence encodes CASTAGTGGLGYTF.

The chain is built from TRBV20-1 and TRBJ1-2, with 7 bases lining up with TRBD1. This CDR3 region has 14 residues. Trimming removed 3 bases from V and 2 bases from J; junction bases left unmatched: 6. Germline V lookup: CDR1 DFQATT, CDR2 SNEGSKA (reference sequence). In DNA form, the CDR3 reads TGCAGTGCTAGTCATACAGGGGTCAACTATGGCTACACCTTC. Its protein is CSASHTGVNYGYTF.

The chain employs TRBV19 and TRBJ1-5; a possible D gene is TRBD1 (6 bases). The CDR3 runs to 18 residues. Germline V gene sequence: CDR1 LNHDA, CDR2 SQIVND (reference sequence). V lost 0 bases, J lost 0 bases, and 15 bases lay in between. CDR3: CASSIDRTDRHSNQPQHF. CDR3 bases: TGTGCCAGTAGTATAGACCGCACGGACAGACATAGCAATCAGCCCCAGCATTTT.

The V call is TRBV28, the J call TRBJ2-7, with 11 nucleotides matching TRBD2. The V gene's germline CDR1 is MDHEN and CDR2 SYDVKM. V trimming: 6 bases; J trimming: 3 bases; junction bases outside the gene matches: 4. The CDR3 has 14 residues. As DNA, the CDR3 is TGTGCCAGCAGGCCCGGGACTAGCGGCTACGAGCAGTACTTC. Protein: CASRPGTSGYEQYF.

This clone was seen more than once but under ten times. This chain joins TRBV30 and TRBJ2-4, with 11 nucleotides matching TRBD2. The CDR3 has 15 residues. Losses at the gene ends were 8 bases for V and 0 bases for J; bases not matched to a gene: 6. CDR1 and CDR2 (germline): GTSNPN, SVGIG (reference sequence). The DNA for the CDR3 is TGTGCCGGGCGTAGCGGGAGGGGAGCCAAAAACATTCAGTACTTC. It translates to CAGRSGRGAKNIQYF.

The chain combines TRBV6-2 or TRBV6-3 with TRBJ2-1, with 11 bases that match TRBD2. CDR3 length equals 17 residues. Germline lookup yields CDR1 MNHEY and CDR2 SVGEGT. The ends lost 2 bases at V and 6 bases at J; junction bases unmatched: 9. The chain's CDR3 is CASSYIERLAGPNEQFF. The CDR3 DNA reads TGTGCCAGCAGTTACATAGAGCGACTAGCGGGGCCCAATGAGCAGTTCTTC.

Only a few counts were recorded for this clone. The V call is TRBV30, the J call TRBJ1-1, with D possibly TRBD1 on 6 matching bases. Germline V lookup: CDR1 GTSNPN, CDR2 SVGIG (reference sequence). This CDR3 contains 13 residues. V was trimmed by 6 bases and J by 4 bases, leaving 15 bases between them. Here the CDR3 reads CACTRTGTTEAFF. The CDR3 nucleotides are TGTGCCTGTACCAGAACAGGGACCACTGAAGCTTTCTTT.

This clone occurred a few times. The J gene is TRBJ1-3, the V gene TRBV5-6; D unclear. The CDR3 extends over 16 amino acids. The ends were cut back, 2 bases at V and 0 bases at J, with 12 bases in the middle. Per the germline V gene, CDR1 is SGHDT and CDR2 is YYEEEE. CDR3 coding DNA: TGTGCCAGCAGCTTACGGCAGGCCATCTCTGGAAACACCATATATTTT. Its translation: CASSLRQAISGNTIYF.

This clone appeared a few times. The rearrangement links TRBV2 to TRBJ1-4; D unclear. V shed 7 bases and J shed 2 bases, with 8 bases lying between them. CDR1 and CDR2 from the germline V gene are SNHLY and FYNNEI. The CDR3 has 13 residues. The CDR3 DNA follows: TGTGCCAGCACAGGAGGTACTAATGAAAAACTGTTTTTT. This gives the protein CASTGGTNEKLFF. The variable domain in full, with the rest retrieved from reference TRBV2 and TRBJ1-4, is EPEVTQTPSHQVTQMGQEVILRCVPISNHLYFYWYRQILGQKVEFLVSFYNNEISEKSEIFDDQFSVERPDGSNFTLKIRSTKLEDSAMYFCASTGGTNEKLFFGSGTQLSVL.